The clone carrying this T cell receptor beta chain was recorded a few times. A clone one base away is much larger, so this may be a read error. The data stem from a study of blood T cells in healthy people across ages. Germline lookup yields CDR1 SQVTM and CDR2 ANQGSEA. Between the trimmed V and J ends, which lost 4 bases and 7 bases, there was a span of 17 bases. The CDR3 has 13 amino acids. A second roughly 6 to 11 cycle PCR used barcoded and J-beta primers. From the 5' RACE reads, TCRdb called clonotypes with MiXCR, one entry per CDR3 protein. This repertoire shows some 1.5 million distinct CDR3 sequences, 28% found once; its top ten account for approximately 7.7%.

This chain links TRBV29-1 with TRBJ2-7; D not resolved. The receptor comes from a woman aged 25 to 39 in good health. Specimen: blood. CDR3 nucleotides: TGCAGCGTTGTCCAGGCTACCTACAATGAGCAGTACTTC. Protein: CSVVQATYNEQYF.